This T cell receptor (beta chain) originates from a study of cytomegalovirus exposure and HLA in healthy donors. Details on this clone: The antigen is undetermined.

Study-wide results and caveats: Later, an analysis found that TCR clusters from the first cohort tended to co-occur in the 120 validation repertoires. A few chains tied to CMV proved CMV antigen-specific in vitro. The study designated 150 or so TCR beta chains cytomegalovirus-associated.

Germline CDR1 is SGDLS and CDR2 is YYNGEE. The CDR3 spans 14 residues. V was pared by 1 base and J by 4 bases, with 8 bases between. Profiled with immunoSEQ multiplex PCR; TCRdb holds only in-frame clones, not every one. The sample shows around 160,000 clones, just under 85% of them seen only once. The chain links TRBV9 to TRBJ1-4, with a possible D match to TRBD1 (5 bases). The source of this sequence is a young man in good health and CMV-seropositive. The sequencing sample was made of PBMCs. The CDR3 protein is CASSVRGDNEKLFF. CDR3 DNA: TGTGCCAGCAGCGTAAGGGGCGATAATGAAAAACTGTTTTTT. Full variable domain (rest looked up from reference TRBV9 and TRBJ1-4): DSGVTQTPKHLITATGQRVTLRCSPRSGDLSVYWYQQSLDQGLQFLIQYYNGEERAKGNILERFSAQQFPDLHSELNLSSLELGDSALYFCASSVRGDNEKLFFGSGTQLSVL.